This T cell receptor (beta chain) was sequenced in a study of neurological immune-mediated disorders. Study-wide points: None of the CDR3 amino acid sequences in expanded clones turned up in more than one subject, which points to private repertoires in all groups.

The cDNA was generated by 5'RACE with 10-nucleotide random UMIs. In TCRdb, the 5' RACE reads were re-called with MiXCR into one record per CDR3 protein. The repertoire includes 15,000 to 20,000 distinct CDR3 sequences, 27% of them detected once, and 30% to 35% sits in the top ten. Notes on this clonotype: What it recognizes is unknown.

PBMCs numbering 2 million and stored at -80 C yielded the unsorted libraries. This CDR3 has 12 residues. The ends were cut back, 2 bases at V and 7 bases at J, with 5 bases in the middle. The germline CDR1 and CDR2 sequences are MNHEY and SVGEGT. The source of this sequence is a man aged 50 or older with HTLV-1-associated myelopathy (HAM/TSP). V and J are TRBV6-2 or TRBV6-3 and TRBJ2-2; D not resolved. Material: PBMCs. In DNA form, the CDR3 reads TGTGCCAGCAGTTACGAGGTCGGGGAGCTGTTTTTT. Translating gives CASSYEVGELFF.